These 21 T cell receptor beta chains were all obtained from the same sample, sequenced in a study of blood T cells in healthy people across ages. Using a J-beta primer mix together with a sample-barcoded 5' primer, a second PCR was run for about 6 to 11 cycles. One entry per CDR3 protein results from TCRdb running MiXCR on the 5' RACE reads. Of 750,000 to 950,000 distinct CDR3 sequences in the sample, under 35% were seen once. This sample also appeared in a second study, on T cells of mothers and their children.

The material sequenced was blood. These receptors came from a woman between 40 and 50 years old in good health.

The genes are TRBV28 and TRBJ2-1; 8 bases are a match to TRBD1. CDR1 is MDHEN, CDR2 SYDVKM, per germline. Trimming took 6 bases from V and 2 from J; bases not matched to a gene: 12. The CDR3 covers 17 residues. This CDR3 is CASRSGQGRTTYNEQFF. The CDR3 coding sequence is TGTGCCAGCAGATCAGGACAGGGAAGGACCACCTACAATGAGCAGTTCTTC. The whole variable domain, remainder taken from reference TRBV28 and TRBJ2-1, is DVKVTQSSRYLVKRTGEKVFLECVQDMDHENMFWYRQDPGLGLRLIYFSYDVKMKEKGDIPEGYSVSREKKERFSLILESASTNQTSMYLCASRSGQGRTTYNEQFFGPGTRLTVL.

This clonotype has just a few counts. This chain uses TRBV5-1 with TRBJ2-5, with D uncertain. Near its end, the DNA agrees better with TRBJ2-7, so the J call may be wrong. Germline loops: CDR1 SGHRS, CDR2 YFSETQ. The CDR3 spans 13 residues. The DNA of the CDR3 is TGCGCCAGCAGCTTAGTCAGCAACTACGAGCAGTACTTC. Its protein is CASSLVSNYEQYF.

This clonotype was recorded many times. The chain links TRBV20-1 to TRBJ2-1; 12 bases fit TRBD1. This CDR3 comprises 15 residues. Per the germline V gene, CDR1 is DFQATT and CDR2 is SNEGSKA (reference sequence). Trimming took 5 bases from V and 8 from J; bases not matched to a gene: 10. The CDR3 bases are TGCAGTGCTGCCCGGGGACAGGGGGCGGCAGATGAGCAGTTCTTC. Protein: CSAARGQGAADEQFF.

This clonotype was seen many times. This sequence joins TRBV7-8 and TRBJ2-5, with D perhaps TRBD2 (6 bases). Germline V CDR1 and CDR2: SGHVS, FQNEAQ. The V end was cut by 1 base, the J end by 2 bases, with 14 bases between. The length of the CDR3 is 16 residues. CDR3 in DNA: TGTGCCAGCAGCTTAGAGCCCACGCGGGGTCAAGAGACCCAGTACTTC. Translated, it gives CASSLEPTRGQETQYF.

This clonotype was observed a few times. The chain employs TRBV12-3 or TRBV12-4 and TRBJ2-1; D remains unclear. This CDR3 spans 11 amino acids. The V end lost 6 bases, the J end lost 12 bases, and 12 bases lay between the germline ends. CDR3 bases: TGTGCCAGCAGCGCAGGAGTAACGCAGTTCTTC. Translating gives CASSAGVTQFF.

The chain links TRBV29-1 to TRBJ2-7; 10 bases are shared with TRBD1. The J call may be incorrect, as the DNA end agrees better with TRBJ2-5. The CDR3 covers 16 residues. CDR1 is SQVTM, CDR2 ANQGSEA, per germline. In DNA, the CDR3 is TGCAGCGTTGATTCGGCGCGGGGACAGGGGAAAGAGACCCAGTACTTC. Its protein product is CSVDSARGQGKETQYF.

In its sample, this clonotype was seen many times. The rearrangement joins TRBV7-9 to TRBJ2-7; D perhaps matches TRBD1 (7 bases). The V end lost 5 bases, the J end lost 7 bases, and 18 bases lay between the germline ends. The CDR3 has 14 residues. CDR1 is SEHNR and CDR2 is FQNEAQ in the germline V gene (reference sequence). The CDR3 nucleotides read TGTGCCAGCAGCCCCCCAGGGGGGCCGTGGGAGCAGTACTTC. This encodes CASSPPGGPWEQYF.

This rearrangement joins TRBV20-1 to TRBJ2-5; unclear D gene. The CDR3 length is 14 residues. Trimming removed 0 bases from V and 2 bases from J, with 10 bases in between. CDR1 and CDR2 from the germline V gene are DFQATT and SNEGSKA (reference sequence). CDR3 bases: TGCAGTGCTAGAGATCCCGGACGGCAAGAGACCCAGTACTTC. It yields the protein CSARDPGRQETQYF.

The chain links TRBV5-1 to TRBJ2-1; a possible D gene is TRBD1 (5 bases). V was cut by 1 base and J by 6 bases, with 11 bases left in between. This CDR3 is 14 amino acids long. CDR1 and CDR2 (germline): SGHRS, YFSETQ. The CDR3 is CASSLQGEVNEQFF. The CDR3 region has the DNA TGCGCCAGCAGCTTGCAGGGTGAGGTCAATGAGCAGTTCTTC.

The V gene is TRBV20-1, the J gene TRBJ1-2; TRBD1 matches 12 bases. The CDR3 sequence is 16 residues long. Germline lookup yields CDR1 DFQATT and CDR2 SNEGSKA (reference sequence). Trimming cost V 0 bases and J 4 bases; bases outside gene matches: 6. This CDR3 is CSARDPGTGGGYGYTF. The CDR3 DNA follows: TGCAGTGCTAGAGATCCCGGGACAGGGGGCGGCTATGGCTACACCTTC.

This sequence joins TRBV6-6 and TRBJ2-3; 7 bases agree with TRBD2. Germline assignment: CDR1 MNHNY and CDR2 SVGAGI (reference sequence). This CDR3 is built from 15 residues. The ends lost 2 bases at V and 4 bases at J; junction bases unmatched: 6. CDR3 nucleotide sequence: TGTGCCAGCAGTTACGAAGCGGGGCCCGCAGATACGCAGTATTTT. This encodes CASSYEAGPADTQYF.

The chain links TRBV4-3 to TRBJ2-1; D not certain. The CDR3 consists of 15 residues. CDR1 is LGHNA and CDR2 is YSLEER in the germline V gene. V was trimmed by 0 bases and J by 5 bases, leaving 11 bases between them. CDR3: CASSQDPQSHNEQFF. Written as DNA, the CDR3 is TGCGCCAGCAGCCAAGATCCACAGAGTCACAATGAGCAGTTCTTC.

The V and J genes are TRBV25-1 and TRBJ2-3, with TRBD2 matching over 10 bases. The CDR3 extends over 17 amino acids. Germline lookup yields CDR1 MGHDK and CDR2 SYGVNS. The V gene end was trimmed by 2 bases and the J gene end by 5 bases; junction bases not matched to a gene: 10. CDR3: CASSEAGTSVIRDTQYF. CDR3 DNA: TGTGCCAGCAGTGAAGCGGGGACTAGCGTCATTAGAGATACGCAGTATTTT.

In regard to this clonotype: One junction end does not reproduce the germline sequence, and a read error may be involved. The rearrangement joins TRBV27 to TRBJ2-2; 8 positions agree with TRBD1. The CDR3 runs to 14 residues. CDR1 MNHEY and CDR2 SMNVEV come from the germline V gene (reference sequence). CDR3 DNA: TGTGCCAGCCAGGACAGGGTAAACACCGGGGAGTTGTTTTTT. Amino acid sequence: CASQDRVNTGELFF.

V usage is TRBV7-2 and J usage is TRBJ2-1; maybe TRBD1 (5 bases). The V end was cut by 2 bases, the J end by 7 bases, with 15 bases between. Germline CDR1 SGHTA, CDR2 FQGNSA. The CDR3 is 15 amino acids. CDR3 residues: CASSLWVQGSNEQFF. The CDR3 nucleotides read TGTGCCAGCAGCTTATGGGTCCAGGGAAGTAATGAGCAGTTCTTC.

Concerning this clonotype itself: A much larger clone is a single base away; this may be a read error. The chain combines TRBV6-5 with TRBJ1-2; D unresolved. Trimming removed 5 bases at V and 1 base at J, with 14 bases between. CDR1 is MNHEY, CDR2 SVGAGI, per germline. This CDR3 is 15 amino acids long. The CDR3 sequence is CASSRGGSFNYGYTF. CDR3 DNA sequence: TGTGCCAGCAGTCGAGGCGGTTCCTTTAACTATGGCTACACCTTC.

The rearrangement joins TRBV7-9 to TRBJ2-1, with TRBD2 matching 7 bases. The J segment lost 4 bases and the V segment lost 6 bases, leaving 12 bases of the junction unmatched. Germline V gene lookup returns CDR1 SEHNR and CDR2 FQNEAQ (reference sequence). The CDR3 contains 16 residues. The CDR3 sequence: CASSQQRTSPYNEQFF. CDR3 nucleotide sequence: TGTGCCAGCAGTCAACAGAGGACTAGTCCTTACAATGAGCAGTTCTTC.

This clonotype was observed many times. V usage is TRBV11-2 and J usage is TRBJ1-2; TRBD1 agrees at 7 bases. The trim removed 2 bases at V and 2 bases at J, leaving 5 bases unmatched. CDR3 length equals 15 residues. Germline CDR1 reads SGHAT; CDR2 reads FQNNGV. For the CDR3, the DNA is TGTGCCAGCAGCTTACCCTACAGGGGCAACTATGGCTACACCTTC. Translation: CASSLPYRGNYGYTF. The full variable domain, rest sourced from reference TRBV11-2 and TRBJ1-2, is EAGVAQSPRYKIIEKRQSVAFWCNPISGHATLYWYQQILGQGPKLLIQFQNNGVVDDSQLPKDRFSAERLKGVDSTLKIQPAKLEDSAVYLCASSLPYRGNYGYTFGSGTRLTVV.

The chain links TRBV12-3 or TRBV12-4 to TRBJ2-1; 9 bases are a match to TRBD2. The CDR3 sequence is 15 residues long. With V trimmed by 3 bases and J by 9 bases, 9 bases remained unmatched. The CDR3 here is CASSFGAGGLGEQFF. DNA of the CDR3: TGTGCCAGCAGTTTTGGAGCGGGGGGCCTCGGTGAGCAGTTCTTC.

This clonotype was observed many times. The V call is TRBV9, the J call TRBJ2-1, with a possible D match to TRBD1 (6 bases). Germline V lookup: CDR1 SGDLS, CDR2 YYNGEE. The V end lost 4 bases, the J end lost 7 bases, and 21 bases lay between the germline ends. The CDR3 has 16 amino acids. CDR3 region: CASSPQGLAALNEQFF. DNA for the CDR3: TGTGCCAGCAGCCCTCAGGGGTTGGCGGCCTTGAATGAGCAGTTCTTC.

The chain uses TRBV7-2 and TRBJ1-2; D is undetermined. Germline CDR1 SGHTA, CDR2 FQGNSA. The CDR3 runs to 13 residues. Trimming pared 3 bases from V and 8 bases from J, leaving 13 bases between. CDR3 coding DNA: TGTGCCAGCAGCTTGTTAATAGCGGGAGGCTACACCTTC. The encoded protein is CASSLLIAGGYTF.